Listed below are T cell receptor beta chains from one sample, sequenced in a study of PD-L1 blockade in urothelial cancer. TCRdb's table, derived via immunoSEQ multiplex PCR, lists solely in-frame clones and lacks some. The repertoire consists of around 110,000 clones, with around nine tenths occurring once and the leading ten covering roughly 1.8%. The sequenced sample was PBMCs, obtained around atezolizumab (anti-PD-L1) treatment. Receptors originate from a man aged 55 to 70 with urothelial cancer. Both conserved end residues are part of each CDR3.

CDR3aa: CASRLAGMNTGELFF
v_gene: TRBV5-1

CDR3aa: CATSSGQGSTGELFF
v_gene: TRBV15

CDR3aa: CASSPRTGMNTEAFF
v_gene: TRBV18

CDR3aa: CASKRTSGSDTQYF
v_gene: TRBV11-2

CDR3aa: CASSEGAGVGYTF
v_gene: TRBV2

CDR3aa: CASSLQETQYF
v_gene: TRBV6-1

CDR3aa: CASNSFLIRDRPNTGELFF
v_gene: TRBV7-9

CDR3aa: CASNLPDRGNSPLHF
v_gene: TRBV28

CDR3aa: CASAKTGGRRTDTQYF
v_gene: TRBV28

CDR3aa: CASSFKGWEGYTF
v_gene: TRBV28

CDR3aa: CAWIESGRVTDTQYF
v_gene: TRBV30

CDR3aa: CASSFQSGRADTQYF
v_gene: TRBV7-3

CDR3aa: CASSELGTGVTGELFF
v_gene: TRBV6-1

CDR3aa: CASSLSDSRTQYF
v_gene: TRBV27

CDR3aa: CASSSSRVAGAYEQYF
v_gene: TRBV7-2

CDR3aa: CASSSSGTDDEKLFF
v_gene: TRBV28

CDR3aa: CASSPRERRGETQYF
v_gene: TRBV18

CDR3aa: CAGGDSRRLTDTQYF
v_gene: TRBV6-6

CDR3aa: CSVFSGVGYEQYF
v_gene: TRBV29-1

CDR3aa: CASSFAGGPYEQYF
v_gene: TRBV5-1

CDR3aa: CASRVTGVDSGANVLTF
v_gene: TRBV27

CDR3aa: CASSRGLSTDTQYF
v_gene: TRBV19

CDR3aa: CASSREGGTDTQYF
v_gene: TRBV19

CDR3aa: CASRGDQPQHF
v_gene: TRBV5-8

CDR3aa: CASSQPWGLEGREQYF
v_gene: TRBV4-1

CDR3aa: CASRTSGSSTGELFF
v_gene: TRBV28

CDR3aa: CASSPQRDSYEQYF
v_gene: TRBV4-3

CDR3aa: CASSGRVLGQDTQYF
v_gene: TRBV25-1

CDR3aa: CASRTGESATEAFF
v_gene: TRBV6-4

CDR3aa: CASTTGTSGYNEQFF
v_gene: TRBV9

CDR3aa: CAISPGEGSTNEKLFF
v_gene: TRBV28

CDR3aa: CASSQQGYGYTF
v_gene: TRBV14

CDR3aa: CASSSGQGYNEQFF
v_gene: TRBV5-1

CDR3aa: CASSRTSGKGTSYNEQFF
v_gene: TRBV5-4

CDR3aa: CASSLRDNSYNEQFF
v_gene: TRBV6-7

CDR3aa: CASSYGAGTTEAFF
v_gene: TRBV6-5

CDR3aa: CASSTRGQGTEAFF
v_gene: TRBV7-2

CDR3aa: CAWSGASGANVLTF
v_gene: TRBV30

CDR3aa: CASSSNPQGTSYNEQFF
v_gene: TRBV7-3

CDR3aa: CASSGRSSGNTIYF
v_gene: TRBV2

CDR3aa: CASSSGTALAGPLGEQYF
v_gene: TRBV13

CDR3aa: CASSYGGRSYEQYF
v_gene: TRBV6-5

CDR3aa: CASSRARVNNEQFF
v_gene: TRBV5-5

CDR3aa: CSALLEVGYTF
v_gene: TRBV29-1

CDR3aa: CASSCPGTGYYEQYF
v_gene: TRBV12-1